This TCR beta chain comes out of a study of blood T cells in healthy people across ages. Study results and caveats: The percentage of naive T cells correlated strongly with TCR beta diversity.

Comment on this clonotype: The antigen remains unidentified.

Trimming left V 2 bases short and J 5 bases short, with 5 bases between. The CDR3 contains 12 residues. Germline CDR1 is SGHTA and CDR2 is FQGNSA. Through a sample-barcoded 5' primer and a J-beta primer mix, a second PCR was run for roughly 7 to 11 cycles. TCRdb processed the 5' RACE reads anew with MiXCR; each CDR3 protein has one entry. This table holds roughly 1,300,000 distinct CDR3 sequences, 59% found once. The clonotype originates from a man aged 18 to 30 in good health. The specimen sequenced was blood. The V call is TRBV7-2, the J call TRBJ2-3, with D unresolved. CDR3 region: CASSLQRDTQYF. CDR3 DNA: TGTGCCAGCAGCTTACAAAGAGATACGCAGTATTTT.